The 23 T cell receptor beta chains below all came from one sample that was sequenced in a study of circulating CD8 cells and anti-PD-1 response in melanoma. The QIAseq Immune Repertoire TCR panel built the libraries from roughly 15 ng of total RNA. TCRdb recomputed calls from the reads with MiXCR, one row per CDR3 protein. The sample lists about 400 distinct CDR3 sequences; 5% to 7% were seen once. From live CD3+CD8+TCRalphabeta+ cells, four PD-1 and/or TIGIT subsets were sorted. The specimen comprised CD8+ T cells from PBMCs, sampled at baseline or after one month of anti-PD-1 therapy (not recorded which). The receptors originated from a human donor with melanoma.

Relative to its sample, this clonotype is large (0.1 to 1%). The rearrangement uses TRBV12-3 or TRBV12-4 and TRBJ2-7, with 9 bases matching TRBD1. There are 14 residues in the CDR3. The trim removed 6 bases at V and 7 bases at J, leaving 10 bases unmatched. The CDR3 DNA is TGTGCCAGCAGCTTGACAGGGGGTTGGTGGGAGCAGTACTTC. Its translation: CASSLTGGWWEQYF.

This clonotype is judged large. The chain uses TRBV28 and TRBJ2-2; TRBD1 aligns across 7 bases. The ends lost 2 bases at V and 1 base at J; junction bases unmatched: 1. The germline gives CDR1 MDHEN, CDR2 SYDVKM. This CDR3 spans 15 amino acids. The CDR3 DNA sequence: TGTGCCAGCAGTTTAGGGACAGTGAACACCGGGGAGCTGTTTTTT. The encoded protein is CASSLGTVNTGELFF.

In its sample, this clonotype is large. The chain uses TRBV10-2 and TRBJ1-2; 7 bases fit TRBD1. Germline trimming cut 8 bases from V and 8 bases from J; bases unmatched to any gene: 17. CDR1 is WSHSY, CDR2 SAAADI, per germline. The CDR3 is 15 residues long. This CDR3 is CASRSGGDLDSGYTF. CDR3 bases: TGCGCCAGCCGATCAGGGGGGGACCTCGATTCAGGCTACACCTTC.

This clonotype is classed as large. This sequence joins TRBV24-1 and TRBJ2-1; 8 nucleotides match TRBD2. The CDR3 spans 14 residues. Germline loops: CDR1 KGHDR, CDR2 SFDVKD. V gave up 5 bases and J gave up 4 bases; unmatched junction bases: 3. Here the CDR3 reads CATSGVAGYNEQFF. Here the CDR3 DNA reads TGTGCCACCAGTGGAGTAGCGGGATACAATGAGCAGTTCTTC.

This clonotype was seen a few times. The gene calls are TRBV6-6 and TRBJ2-2, with D possibly called TRBD1 or TRBD2 (5 bases each). CDR1 is MNHNY and CDR2 is SVGAGI in the germline V gene (reference sequence). The CDR3 extends over 15 amino acids. The germline V and J ends were trimmed by 6 bases and 3 bases, with 14 bases remaining between them. The CDR3 spells CASRESLGDTGELFF. Written as DNA, the CDR3 is TGTGCCAGCAGGGAAAGTTTGGGGGACACCGGGGAGCTGTTTTTT.

In this sample, this clonotype is medium-sized (0.01 to 0.1%). Here the CDR3 omits its conserved ending phenylalanine or tryptophan, so a read error is the likely source. This chain joins TRBV28 and TRBJ2-4; TRBD1 matches 7 bases. Germline V gene sequence: CDR1 MDHEN, CDR2 SYDVKM. This CDR3 has 15 amino acids. V gave up 7 bases and J gave up 9 bases; unmatched junction bases: 15. The CDR3: CASTSPVTGWGIQYL. The DNA for the CDR3 is TGTGCCAGCACGAGTCCGGTGACAGGGTGGGGCATTCAGTACCTC.

By share, this clonotype counts as medium-sized. The V call is TRBV7-8, the J call TRBJ2-7; D is perhaps TRBD2 (6 bases). Germline loops: CDR1 SGHVS, CDR2 FQNEAQ. The CDR3 extends over 14 amino acids. Trimming removed 5 bases from V and 5 bases from J, with 16 bases in between. The chain's CDR3 is CASSGRGGVHEQYF. The CDR3 nucleotides read TGTGCCAGCAGCGGGCGTGGAGGGGTTCACGAGCAGTACTTC.

Sample share makes this clonotype large (0.1 to 1%). The chain couples TRBV5-1 to TRBJ2-7; D not resolved. In germline, CDR1 is SGHRS, CDR2 YFSETQ. V lost 0 bases, J lost 2 bases, and 9 bases lay in between. The CDR3 is made up of 14 amino acids. The CDR3 DNA reads TGCGCCAGCAGCTTGGGTCGAGAAACCTACGAGCAGTACTTC. Encoded protein: CASSLGRETYEQYF.

Within the sample, this clonotype is large. The chain's CDR3 is CASSPTGTSYNEQFF. Written as DNA, the CDR3 is TGTGCCAGTAGTCCTACAGGGACTTCCTACAATGAGCAGTTCTTC. V usage is TRBV19 and J usage is TRBJ2-1, with D possibly being TRBD1 or TRBD2 (6 bases each). The germline V gene encodes CDR1 LNHDA and CDR2 SQIVND (reference sequence). The length of the CDR3 is 15 residues. V lost 5 bases and J lost 1, with 12 bases in between.

This clonotype is termed medium-sized. V and J are TRBV20-1 and TRBJ2-7; 9 bases align to TRBD1. The germline gives CDR1 DFQATT, CDR2 SNEGSKA (reference sequence). The CDR3 has 14 residues. V was pared by 3 bases and J by 9 bases, with 12 bases of the junction left unmatched. The CDR3 sequence is CSASTGTGNQVQYF. For the CDR3, the DNA is TGCAGTGCTAGTACCGGGACAGGGAATCAGGTGCAGTACTTC.

By frequency in the sample, this clonotype is medium-sized (0.01 to 0.1%). The chain is built from TRBV11-2 and TRBJ2-7; unclear D gene. The CDR3 is made up of 12 amino acids. Looked up from germline, CDR1 is SGHAT and CDR2 is FQNNGV. V lost 0 bases and J lost 3, with 3 bases in between. As DNA, the CDR3 is TGTGCCAGCAGCTTAGAGCGCTACGAGCAGTACTTC. Translating it yields CASSLERYEQYF.

Within the sample, this clonotype is large (0.1 to 1%). J is TRBJ2-7 and V is TRBV7-3, with D perhaps matching TRBD2 (6 bases). The V end was cut by 0 bases, the J end by 5 bases, with 14 bases between. The CDR3 covers 15 residues. Germline-derived CDR1 and CDR2 are SGHTA and FQGTGA. The CDR3 bases are TGTGCCAGCAGCTTAACGGGGGGTCAGCGTGACGAGCAGTACTTC. Amino acid sequence: CASSLTGGQRDEQYF.

This clonotype is judged large. This chain joins TRBV25-1 and TRBJ2-7; the D is unclear. Germline V gene sequence: CDR1 MGHDK, CDR2 SYGVNS. There are 11 residues in the CDR3. V lost 9 bases and J lost 4, with 10 bases in between. The chain's CDR3 is CARRHGYEQYF. The CDR3 nucleotides read TGTGCCAGGAGACATGGGTACGAGCAGTACTTC.

This clonotype qualifies as large. V is TRBV27 and J is TRBJ2-7, with TRBD2 as a possible D gene (5 bases). The CDR3 covers 14 residues. Between the trimmed V and J ends, which lost 2 bases and 4 bases, there was a span of 12 bases. CDR1 and CDR2 (germline): MNHEY, SMNVEV (reference sequence). DNA for the CDR3: TGTGCCAGCAGTTTAATGGGGTCGGGGTACGAGCAGTACTTC. This codes for CASSLMGSGYEQYF.

This clonotype is labeled large. The CDR3 here is CASSSGLEETQYF. The CDR3 nucleotides are TGTGCCAGCAGCTCCGGGCTGGAAGAGACCCAGTACTTC. V is TRBV7-3 and J is TRBJ2-5; D not resolved. Germline loops: CDR1 SGHTA, CDR2 FQGTGA. Trimming stripped 4 bases from V and 3 bases from J, with 9 bases between. The CDR3 contains 13 residues.

In its sample, this clonotype is medium-sized (0.01 to 0.1%). V is TRBV20-1 and J is TRBJ2-7; the D gene is possibly TRBD2 (5 bases). The CDR3 covers 11 residues. Trimming took 5 bases from V and 3 from J, leaving 8 bases between them. CDR1 is DFQATT, CDR2 SNEGSKA, per germline (reference sequence). The CDR3 protein is CSAGEHYEQYF. CDR3 DNA: TGCAGTGCTGGGGAGCACTACGAGCAGTACTTC.

This clonotype is large in the sample. This chain links TRBV5-1 with TRBJ1-1; 7 nucleotides align to TRBD1. The V gene's germline CDR1 is SGHRS and CDR2 YFSETQ. CDR3 size: 13 residues. After removal of 1 base from V and 7 bases from J, the junction contained 4 bases not matched to a gene. The chain's CDR3 is CASSLQGEVEAFF. CDR3 DNA: TGCGCCAGCAGCTTGCAGGGGGAGGTTGAAGCTTTCTTT. Based on the CDR3 plus reference TRBV5-1 and TRBJ1-1, the full variable domain is KAGVTQTPRYLIKTRGQQVTLSCSPISGHRSVSWYQQTPGQGLQFLFEYFSETQRNKGNFPGRFSGRQFSNSRSEMNVSTLELGDSALYLCASSLQGEVEAFFGQGTRLTVV.

In its sample, this clonotype is medium-sized. The chain recombines TRBV28 with TRBJ2-7; 11 nucleotides line up with TRBD1. The CDR3 extends over 15 amino acids. Germline CDR1 reads MDHEN; CDR2 reads SYDVKM. V lost 10 bases and J lost 4; bases outside the gene matches: 12. Written as DNA, the CDR3 is TGTGCCACTACGCAGAGGACAGGGGGCGGATACGAGCAGTACTTC. It specifies CATTQRTGGGYEQYF.

This clonotype is large (0.1 to 1%) by share. The chain has TRBV7-2 and TRBJ1-6; D remains ambiguous. V was pared by 5 bases and J by 5 bases, with 4 bases between. The CDR3 is 12 residues long. Germline V CDR1 and CDR2: SGHTA, FQGNSA. CDR3 sequence: CASSINNSPLHF. The CDR3 DNA sequence: TGTGCCAGCAGCATAAATAATTCACCCCTCCACTTT.

Relative to its sample, this clonotype is large. This chain connects TRBV7-2 to TRBJ2-7; TRBD1 might be the D (5 bases). The V end lost 1 base, the J end lost 4 bases, and 11 bases lay between the germline ends. Germline loops: CDR1 SGHTA, CDR2 FQGNSA. This CDR3 is built from 14 residues. CDR3 nucleotides: TGTGCCAGCAGCTTAGATCCCCAGGGATACGAGCAGTACTTC. This translates into CASSLDPQGYEQYF.

Sample share makes this clonotype large. This chain uses TRBV7-3 with TRBJ1-1; D remains ambiguous. Trimming cost V 5 bases and J 7 bases, with 14 bases left between them. In germline, CDR1 is SGHTA, CDR2 FQGTGA. The CDR3 has 13 residues. The CDR3 sequence is CASSPEERIEAFF. The CDR3 DNA sequence: TGTGCCAGCAGCCCTGAGGAGAGAATTGAAGCTTTCTTT. The full variable domain, in which reference TRBV7-3 and TRBJ1-1 provide the parts outside the CDR3, is GAGVSQTPSNKVTEKGKYVELRCDPISGHTALYWYRQSLGQGPEFLIYFQGTGAADDSGLPNDRFFAVRPEGSVSTLKIQRTERGDSAVYLCASSPEERIEAFFGQGTRLTVV.

By sample share, this clonotype is medium-sized. This rearrangement joins TRBV29-1 to TRBJ2-2; no clear D. V was cut by 3 bases and J by 0 bases, with 11 bases left in between. Per germline, CDR1 SQVTM and CDR2 ANQGSEA. The CDR3 is 15 residues long. The CDR3 sequence is CSVDSLGSNTGELFF. In DNA, the CDR3 is TGCAGCGTTGATTCTTTGGGATCGAACACCGGGGAGCTGTTTTTT.

Within the sample, this clonotype is hyperexpanded (1% or more). J is TRBJ2-7 and V is TRBV24-1; TRBD1 agrees at 7 bases. The trim removed 5 bases at V and 3 bases at J, leaving 6 bases unmatched. CDR1 and CDR2 (germline): KGHDR, SFDVKD. The CDR3 is 14 residues long. The CDR3 bases are TGTGCCACCAGTGGAGACAGGGACGACTACGAGCAGTACTTC. Translated, it gives CATSGDRDDYEQYF.